This TCR beta chain was captured by sequencing in a study of OX40 agonist ivuxolimab in advanced cancers. With respect to the entire study: Ivuxolimab was a fully human IgG2 agonistic monoclonal antibody targeting the costimulatory receptor OX40 (CD134). Intravenous ivuxolimab was administered to patients every 2 weeks at six dose levels: 0.01, 0.1, 0.3, 1.5, 3 and 10 mg/kg. Of the 50 or so patients in dose escalation, 19 had hepatocellular carcinoma, some 15 had melanoma, 9 had renal cell carcinoma and 9 had head and neck cancer. In the dose-escalation cohort, around four fifths of patients were male, and the mean age was roughly 60 years with a range of roughly 20 to 80. Patients were allowed to have had prior anti-PD-1, anti-PD-L1 or anti-CTLA-4 therapy, and around 43% of the dose-escalation patients had been treated with checkpoint inhibitors. Partial responses were achieved by three dose-escalation patients, of whom one had hepatocellular carcinoma and two had cutaneous melanoma. Peripheral TCRbeta sequencing was intended to test whether TCR sequence diversity was altered and clonal T-cell expansion was caused by ivuxolimab. The monotherapy dose-escalation portion (N ≈ 55 patients) of the phase I ivuxolimab trial is reported in the paper. The investigation overall reported the following: Low levels of normalized T-cell clonal expansion were also seen in some patients who did not respond. In the 0.1-3.0 mg/kg groups, partial responders had among the lowest normalized peripheral clonal expansion, particularly in CD8+ T cells. At doses of 0.1 to 3.0 mg/kg, clonal expansion of both CD4+ and CD8+ blood T cells was observed from baseline to week 6. After ivuxolimab, expanded clones were on average more numerous among CD8+ T cells than among CD4+ T cells. Antigen specificity was not determined for the clonally expanded peripheral T cells.

Genomic DNA was isolated from the sorted cells so that the TCRbeta CDR3 region could be sequenced. The immunoSEQ Assay was used for sequencing of TCRbeta CDR3 regions. TCRdb holds this immuneACCESS table with in-frame rearrangements only. Some clones are missing; in checked studies, unresolved V genes explain under half, and the rest has no known cause. Counted in this sample were fewer than 65,000 clones; around 88% of them appeared once. Clones ranked in the top ten supply under 0.7% of the sample. There are 13 amino acids in the CDR3, from cysteine to phenylalanine inclusive. The CDR3 DNA has 39 bases and is translated from base 1. Taken from the germline V gene (reference sequence), the CDR1 and CDR2 loops are SGHNT and YYREEE. V drops 2 bases and J drops 3 bases, leaving 9 bases in between. Regarding this clone: What antigen it recognizes has not been identified. No base quality information exists; no much larger clone differs at one position.

The trial excluded patients who had a history of autoimmune disease or who were on systemic immunosuppression. In every dose cohort, peripheral blood was drawn for TCR sequencing at baseline, cycle 4 day 1, and cycle 7 day 1. The samples were drawn from a first-in-human, open-label, multicenter phase I dose-escalation trial of ivuxolimab. Adults with locally advanced or metastatic head and neck squamous cell, hepatocellular, melanoma or renal cell carcinoma were enrolled in the trial. Before TCR sequencing, CD4+ T cells and CD8+ T cells from peripheral blood were sorted into separate populations. The V and J segments used are TRBV5-4 and TRBJ2-7; no D gene call is confident. The receptor was derived from an adult with an advanced solid tumor such as melanoma, head and neck, liver or kidney cancer. The sequencing here drew on CD4+ or CD8+ T cells sorted from blood, taken in a trial of the OX40 agonist ivuxolimab. The DNA sequence follows: TGTGCCAGCAGCTTACCGGACGGCTACGAGCAGTACTTC. Its product reads: CASSLPDGYEQYF.